Listed here are 13 T cell receptor beta chains from one sample, sequenced in a study of control samples from healthy donors and cancer patients. Assay used: immunoSEQ multiplex PCR; TCRdb lists only in-frame clones, some missing. The sample has about 220,000 clones, about 93% seen once. The sample consisted of blood. These receptors were collected from a man aged 45-65 years in good health.

The chain is built from TRBV18 and TRBJ2-1, with TRBD2 matching over 9 bases. After removal of 1 base from V and 2 bases from J, the junction contained 9 bases not matched to a gene. Germline V CDR1 and CDR2: KGHSH, LQKENI. This CDR3 is built from 18 residues. DNA for the CDR3: TGTGCCAGCTCACCACAGCGGGGGGCCCCTAACGCCTACAATGAGCAGTTCTTC. Translated, it gives CASSPQRGAPNAYNEQFF.

The gene calls are TRBV6-5 and TRBJ1-2; unclear D gene. Germline V CDR1 and CDR2: MNHEY, SVGAGI. The CDR3 has 14 amino acids. V was shortened by 7 bases and J by 2 bases, with 14 bases between the two germline ends. CDR3 DNA sequence: TGTGCCAGCACCCCTGGAGACTCCAACTATGGCTACACCTTC. Its protein is CASTPGDSNYGYTF.

This chain connects TRBV5-8 to TRBJ2-3, with no clear D. The V and J ends lost 0 bases and 11 bases respectively, with 10 bases between them. CDR3 length equals 12 residues. From germline, CDR1 is SGHTS and CDR2 YDEGEE. CDR3 sequence (DNA): TGTGCCAGCAGCTTGGGGTCCCATCAGCAGTATTTT. Translation: CASSLGSHQQYF.

The rearrangement joins TRBV19 to TRBJ2-1, with D possibly called TRBD1 or TRBD2 (5 bases each). Germline V gene data show CDR1 as LNHDA and CDR2 as SQIVND (reference sequence). V lost 7 bases to trimming and J lost 9 bases, with 7 bases between them. This CDR3 region has 10 residues. The CDR3 DNA reads TGTGCCAGTAAGGGGAGTGAGCAGTTCTTC. This sequence encodes CASKGSEQFF.

This clone was counted once. The chain uses TRBV7-2 and TRBJ1-5; D gene unclear. Trimming shortened V by 4 bases and J by 5 bases, and 6 bases separated the two germline ends. The CDR3 covers 12 residues. Germline lookup yields CDR1 SGHTA and CDR2 FQGNSA. The chain's CDR3 is CASSSAHQPQHF. As DNA, the CDR3 is TGTGCCAGCAGCTCTGCCCATCAGCCCCAGCATTTT. Full variable domain (outside the CDR3, taken from reference TRBV7-2 and TRBJ1-5): GAGVSQSPSNKVTEKGKDVELRCDPISGHTALYWYRQSLGQGLEFLIYFQGNSAPDKSGLPSDRFSAERTGGSVSTLTIQRTQQEDSAVYLCASSSAHQPQHFGDGTRLSIL.

There are a few counts of this clone. The rearrangement uses TRBV4-1 and TRBJ2-7; D uncertain. The CDR3 sequence is 15 residues long. CDR1 and CDR2 (germline): MGHRA, YSYEKL. V was cut by 0 bases and J by 0 bases, with 9 bases left in between. The CDR3 sequence: CASSQDTRLSYEQYF. CDR3 nucleotide sequence: TGCGCCAGCAGCCAAGACACCCGACTCTCCTACGAGCAGTACTTC.

This chain uses TRBV7-6 with TRBJ2-3, with TRBD2 identical over 10 bases. Germline V CDR1 and CDR2: SGHVS, FNYEAQ. The J segment lost 5 bases and the V segment lost 5 bases, leaving 10 bases of the junction unmatched. CDR3 length: 16 residues. The CDR3 is CASSPTSGAGGDTQYF. The CDR3 coding sequence is TGTGCCAGCAGCCCCACTAGCGGGGCTGGGGGAGATACGCAGTATTTT.

The gene calls are TRBV6-5 and TRBJ1-5, with D possibly matching TRBD1 (5 bases). The germline V gene encodes CDR1 MNHEY and CDR2 SVGAGI. Trimming cost V 5 bases and J 6 bases, with 11 bases left between them. CDR3 size: 13 residues. The CDR3 region has the DNA TGTGCCAGCAGTCTAACAGGACGTCAGCCCCAGCATTTT. This sequence encodes CASSLTGRQPQHF.

This chain joins TRBV5-1 and TRBJ1-1; D is uncertain. The V gene lost 0 bases and the J gene lost 0 bases, with 6 bases spanning the gap. Germline V lookup: CDR1 SGHRS, CDR2 YFSETQ. The CDR3 totals 14 residues. The CDR3 nucleotides are TGCGCCAGCAGCTTGGGCAGCTTGAACACTGAAGCTTTCTTT. Its translation is CASSLGSLNTEAFF.

This clone was detected once. V gene TRBV28 combines with J gene TRBJ2-7; TRBD1 or TRBD2 may be the D gene (5 bases each). Between the trimmed V and J ends, which lost 6 bases and 11 bases, there was a span of 20 bases. The CDR3 extends over 13 amino acids. CDR1 is MDHEN, CDR2 SYDVKM, per germline. In DNA form, the CDR3 reads TGTGCCAGCAGCCTCTCCGGACGGGGCATGGAGTACGTC. Translating it yields CASSLSGRGMEYV.

The chain joins TRBV24-1 to TRBJ1-1, with no clear D. The germline V and J ends were trimmed by 0 bases and 4 bases, with 32 bases remaining between them. This CDR3 has 22 amino acids. CDR1 is KGHDR, CDR2 SFDVKD, per germline. The CDR3 spells CATSDLSDTRVGLPAMGTEAFF. The DNA of the CDR3 is TGTGCCACCAGTGATTTGAGTGACACGAGGGTCGGATTGCCCGCCATGGGCACTGAAGCTTTCTTT.

The chain links TRBV2 to TRBJ1-5, with D possibly TRBD1 on 6 matching bases. In germline, CDR1 is SNHLY, CDR2 FYNNEI. Trimming cost V 2 bases and J 3 bases, with 8 bases left between them. The CDR3 totals 14 residues. Written as DNA, the CDR3 is TGTGCCAGCAGTGAAAACAGGGACAATCAGCCCCAGCATTTT. Protein product: CASSENRDNQPQHF.

V and J are TRBV4-1 and TRBJ2-2, with 7 bases fitting TRBD2. Germline V gene lookup returns CDR1 MGHRA and CDR2 YSYEKL. The length of the CDR3 is 16 residues. After removal of 4 bases from V and 4 bases from J, the junction contained 9 bases not matched to a gene. Here the CDR3 DNA reads TGCGCCAGCAGCCGGGGACCGGGCGGGAGCACCGGGGAGCTGTTTTTT. As protein: CASSRGPGGSTGELFF.